One and the same sample provided the 5 T cell receptor beta chains below, sequenced in a study of blood T cell repertoires in COVID-19. Generated by immunoSEQ multiplex PCR, the TCRdb table keeps only in-frame clones and is missing some. This repertoire shows just under 55,000 clones, roughly four fifths found once; its top ten account for under 2%. What was sequenced was peripheral blood. These TCRs come from a woman in her sixties or seventies with acute or convalescent COVID-19.

The chain recombines TRBV27 with TRBJ1-4, with TRBD1 matching over 8 bases. The germline gives CDR1 MNHEY, CDR2 SMNVEV (reference sequence). The CDR3 length is 14 residues. V trimming: 3 bases; J trimming: 8 bases; junction bases outside the gene matches: 5. CDR3 protein: CASSFQGAREKLFF. The CDR3, as DNA: TGTGCCAGCAGTTTTCAGGGGGCGAGGGAAAAACTGTTTTTT.

The V call is TRBV10-2, the J call TRBJ2-1; 10 nucleotides match TRBD1. The V gene end was trimmed by 8 bases and the J gene end by 7 bases; junction bases not matched to a gene: 2. Germline CDR1 and CDR2: WSHSY and SAAADI. The CDR3 is made up of 12 amino acids. DNA of the CDR3: TGCGCCAGCCGGGACAGGGGTAATGAGCAGTTCTTC. Translated, it gives CASRDRGNEQFF.

The chain employs TRBV28 and TRBJ1-1; TRBD1 matches at 7 bases. The J segment lost 5 bases and the V segment lost 6 bases, leaving 6 bases of the junction unmatched. This CDR3 has 13 residues. Germline CDR1 and CDR2: MDHEN and SYDVKM. The CDR3 DNA sequence: TGTGCCAGCAGCCCGACAGGGCTAACTGAAGCTTTCTTT. This sequence encodes CASSPTGLTEAFF.

This chain links TRBV11-2 with TRBJ1-6, with unresolved D. The germline V gene encodes CDR1 SGHAT and CDR2 FQNNGV. The CDR3 spans 15 residues. V lost 1 base, J lost 3 bases, and 7 bases lay in between. CDR3 region: CASSLAGGYNSPLHF. The CDR3 bases are TGTGCCAGCAGCTTAGCGGGAGGCTATAATTCACCCCTCCACTTT.

This clone was seen a few times. The V gene is TRBV4-2, the J gene TRBJ1-5, with 10 bases that match TRBD1. CDR1 is LGHNA and CDR2 is YNFKEQ in the germline V gene. V gave up 4 bases and J gave up 3 bases; unmatched junction bases: 3. This CDR3 spans 15 amino acids. The CDR3 coding sequence is TGTGCCAGCAGCCCGGACAGGGGGACCAATCAGCCCCAGCATTTT. It codes for CASSPDRGTNQPQHF.